The T cell receptor (beta chain) under discussion was sequenced for a study of T-cell reconstitution after alpha-beta-depleted transplantation in children. This clonotype showed up many times. Germline assignment: CDR1 DFQATT and CDR2 SNEGSKA (reference sequence). The CDR3 consists of 15 residues. With 2 bases clipped from V and 10 bases from J, the junction kept 15 bases outside the gene matches. The TCRbeta library was prepared with unique molecular identifiers. MiXCR, applied by TCRdb to the PCR reads, yields one record per CDR3 protein. The data show almost 400,000 distinct CDR3 sequences, over 20% seen once.

The receptor comes from a human donor who donated a stem cell graft to a child with acute myeloid leukemia. The sequenced sample was PBMCs from the stem cell graft donor, obtained from the stem cell graft. This chain connects TRBV20-1 to TRBJ2-7; 9 nucleotides agree with TRBD2. The CDR3 DNA reads as TGCAGTGCTAGATTCGACCGCTTAGCGGGGGAGTATCAGTACTTC. Protein product: CSARFDRLAGEYQYF.